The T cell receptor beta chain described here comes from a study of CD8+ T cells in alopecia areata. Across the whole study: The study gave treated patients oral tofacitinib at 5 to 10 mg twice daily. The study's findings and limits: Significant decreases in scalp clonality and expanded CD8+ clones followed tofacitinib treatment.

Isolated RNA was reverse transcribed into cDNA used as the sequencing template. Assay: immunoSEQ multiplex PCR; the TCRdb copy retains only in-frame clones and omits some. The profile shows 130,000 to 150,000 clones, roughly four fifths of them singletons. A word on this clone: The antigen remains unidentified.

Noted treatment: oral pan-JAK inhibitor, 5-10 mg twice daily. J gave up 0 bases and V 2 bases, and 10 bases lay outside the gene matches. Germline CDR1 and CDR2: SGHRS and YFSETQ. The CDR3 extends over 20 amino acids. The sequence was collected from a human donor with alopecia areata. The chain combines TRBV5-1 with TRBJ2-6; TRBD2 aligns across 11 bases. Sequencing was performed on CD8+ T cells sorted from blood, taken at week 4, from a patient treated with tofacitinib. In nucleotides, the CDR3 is TGCGCCAGCAGCTTTCACCCGGGACTAGCGGTCCTCTCTGGGGCCAACGTCCTGACTTTC. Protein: CASSFHPGLAVLSGANVLTF.